One sample yielded the 5 T cell receptor beta chains listed below, sequenced in a study of cytomegalovirus exposure and HLA in healthy donors. A multiplex PCR was run with 60 Vbeta primers and 13 Jbeta primers. Clones were sequenced by immunoSEQ multiplex PCR, and TCRdb holds only the in-frame ones, with some missing. This sample has about 140,000 clones, with 82% found just once. The source material was PBMCs. Receptor source: a man in his thirties or forties in good health and CMV-seropositive.

The table lists this clone with a count of one. CDR3 nucleotide sequence: TGTGCCAGTAGCCCTCGACAGGTCCCCGGGGAGCTGTTTTTT. Translating gives CASSPRQVPGELFF. V and J are TRBV19 and TRBJ2-2, with D possibly matching TRBD1 (6 bases). Germline V gives CDR1 LNHDA, CDR2 SQIVND (reference sequence). Between the trimmed V and J ends, which lost 6 bases and 6 bases, there was a span of 14 bases. CDR3 length: 14 amino acids.

The chain carries TRBV5-5 and TRBJ2-3, with D possibly matching TRBD1 (6 bases). Germline V lookup: CDR1 SGHKS, CDR2 YYEKEE (reference sequence). Trimming removed 0 bases from V and 4 bases from J, with 21 bases in between. The CDR3 consists of 18 residues. CDR3 bases: TGTGCCAGCAGCTTGGCCAGGGGTGGAGGCAGGACCTCAGATACGCAGTATTTT. Its translation: CASSLARGGGRTSDTQYF.

This chain joins TRBV15 and TRBJ1-3, with D maybe TRBD1 (5 bases). CDR3 length: 16 residues. Germline V CDR1 and CDR2: LNHNV, YYDKDF (reference sequence). Trimming stripped 9 bases from V and 8 bases from J, with 26 bases between. The CDR3 protein is CATREAGGVGTDTIYF. The CDR3 bases are TGTGCCACTCGGGAAGCGGGGGGAGTCGGTACAGACACCATATATTTT.

This clone was found a few times. A junction boundary mismatches the germline segment, possibly from a read error. This chain links TRBV7-7 with TRBJ2-1; a weak D match, TRBD1 (5 bases). This CDR3 has 13 amino acids. Per the germline V gene, CDR1 is SSHAT and CDR2 is FNYEAQ (reference sequence). CDR3 in DNA: TGTGCTAGCAGCCACGACAGCCACAATGAGCAGTTCTTC. Protein sequence: CASSHDSHNEQFF.

The chain uses TRBV28 and TRBJ1-4; D possibly corresponds to TRBD1 (6 bases). The germline CDR1 and CDR2 sequences are MDHEN and SYDVKM. The V end was cut by 6 bases, the J end by 0 bases, with 17 bases between. This CDR3 spans 17 amino acids. The DNA for the CDR3 is TGTGCCAGCAGCCTACAGGGAGGGGGAACAACTAATGAAAAACTGTTTTTT. Encoded protein: CASSLQGGGTTNEKLFF.